These T cell receptor beta chains were read from a single sample in a study of shared clonotypes between healthy human individuals. The assay was immunoSEQ multiplex PCR, and TCRdb's table has in-frame clones only and misses some. The table shows over 750,000 clones, with 95% to 97% occurring only once. The sample was naive CD8+ T cells sorted from blood. The receptors were gathered from a young man in good health. Each CDR3 is given with its conserved first and last residue. A D gene is named only where the DNA matches it firmly.

v_gene: TRBV7-9
j_gene: TRBJ2-3
d_gene: TRBD1
CDR3aa: CASSVVGQGLDTQYF
CDR3nt: TGTGCCAGCAGCGTGGTGGGACAGGGGTTGGATACGCAGTATTTT

v_gene: TRBV27
j_gene: TRBJ2-1
d_gene: .
CDR3aa: CASRETTRPYNEQFF
CDR3nt: TGTGCCAGCAGGGAGACTACTCGCCCCTACAATGAGCAGTTCTTC

v_gene: TRBV4-2
j_gene: TRBJ2-7
d_gene: .
CDR3aa: CASSQLESGYEQYF
CDR3nt: TGTGCCAGCAGCCAATTGGAGTCCGGTTACGAGCAGTACTTC

v_gene: TRBV29-1
j_gene: TRBJ2-7
d_gene: .
CDR3aa: CSVELHTGLTYYEQYF
CDR3nt: TGCAGCGTTGAACTCCATACAGGACTGACTTACTACGAGCAGTACTTC

v_gene: TRBV11-1
j_gene: TRBJ2-1
d_gene: TRBD1
CDR3aa: CASSLARGIYNEQFF
CDR3nt: TGTGCCAGCAGCTTAGCCAGGGGGATCTACAATGAGCAGTTCTTC

v_gene: TRBV27
j_gene: TRBJ1-2
d_gene: .
CDR3aa: CASSNLSRNYGYTF
CDR3nt: TGTGCCAGCAGTAACCTGTCCCGGAACTATGGCTACACCTTC

v_gene: TRBV9
j_gene: TRBJ2-7
d_gene: .
CDR3aa: CASSVDYTPYEQYF
CDR3nt: TGTGCCAGCAGCGTAGACTACACCCCCTACGAGCAGTACTTC

v_gene: TRBV27
j_gene: TRBJ2-1
d_gene: TRBD2
CDR3aa: CASRPGLAGEDEQFF
CDR3nt: TGTGCCAGCAGACCTGGACTAGCGGGGGAGGATGAGCAGTTCTTC

v_gene: TRBV7-9
j_gene: TRBJ2-7
d_gene: .
CDR3aa: CASSKTSPRSYEQYF
CDR3nt: TGTGCCAGCAGCAAAACTAGCCCGAGATCCTACGAGCAGTACTTC

v_gene: TRBV7-9
j_gene: TRBJ2-2
d_gene: .
CDR3aa: CASSTGGLGAGELFF
CDR3nt: TGTGCCAGCAGCACCGGGGGACTCGGGGCCGGGGAGCTGTTTTTT

v_gene: TRBV12-5
j_gene: TRBJ2-5
d_gene: .
CDR3aa: CASKRYFKETQYF
CDR3nt: TGTGCTAGTAAAAGGTACTTTAAAGAGACCCAGTACTTC

v_gene: TRBV7-9
j_gene: TRBJ2-7
d_gene: TRBD2
CDR3aa: CASSEAGLAYEQYF
CDR3nt: TGTGCCAGCAGCGAAGCGGGACTCGCCTACGAGCAGTACTTC

v_gene: TRBV5-4
j_gene: TRBJ2-4
d_gene: .
CDR3aa: CASSLTGQGNTLAKNIQYF
CDR3nt: TGTGCCAGCAGCTTGACTGGACAAGGGAACACGCTAGCCAAAAACATTCAGTACTTC

v_gene: TRBV10-3
j_gene: TRBJ1-2
d_gene: TRBD1
CDR3aa: CAIFGQGAGVNYGYTF
CDR3nt: TGTGCCATCTTTGGACAGGGGGCCGGGGTTAACTATGGCTACACCTTC

v_gene: TRBV7-9
j_gene: TRBJ2-2
d_gene: .
CDR3aa: CASSRTGEQSIGELFF
CDR3nt: TGTGCCAGCAGCAGAACCGGGGAACAGAGTATCGGGGAGCTGTTTTTT

v_gene: TRBV7-9
j_gene: TRBJ2-5
d_gene: .
CDR3aa: CAIEQELQETQYF
CDR3nt: TGTGCCATCGAACAGGAACTACAAGAGACCCAGTACTTC